What follows are 9 T cell receptor beta chains derived from one specimen sequenced in a study of PD-L1 blockade in urothelial cancer. Sequenced by immunoSEQ multiplex PCR; TCRdb stores in-frame clones only, minus some. Altogether roughly 77,000 clones are present, about four fifths being singletons, with the ten largest covering around a tenth. Indicated time point: pretreatment peripheral blood. The sequences come from PBMCs, collected around atezolizumab (anti-PD-L1) treatment. Receptors originate from a woman aged 70-85 years with urothelial cancer.

In its sample, this clone was seen a few times. The genes are TRBV7-9 and TRBJ2-7; 14 positions match TRBD2. Germline V CDR1 and CDR2: SEHNR, FQNEAQ (reference sequence). V trimming: 6 bases; J trimming: 0 bases; junction bases outside the gene matches: 1. The CDR3 covers 15 residues. The CDR3 loop reads CASRGTSGSSYEQYF. As DNA, the CDR3 is TGTGCCAGCAGGGGGACTAGCGGGAGCTCCTACGAGCAGTACTTC.

The V call is TRBV6-5, the J call TRBJ2-7; TRBD2 is a possible D gene (5 bases). The V end was cut by 6 bases, the J end by 3 bases, with 12 bases between. There are 13 residues in the CDR3. Germline V gives CDR1 MNHEY, CDR2 SVGAGI. The CDR3 DNA follows: TGTGCCAGCAGACGGACGGGAAACTACGAGCAGTACTTC. This gives the protein CASRRTGNYEQYF.

This chain joins TRBV28 and TRBJ2-2; 9 bases agree with TRBD2. This CDR3 has 15 residues. V dropped 2 bases and J dropped 6; count of bases not matched to a gene: 4. Per germline, CDR1 MDHEN and CDR2 SYDVKM. CDR3 amino acids: CASSLAGGPSGELFF. For the CDR3, the DNA is TGTGCCAGCAGTTTAGCGGGAGGGCCCTCCGGGGAGCTGTTTTTT.

This clone has just one count. The rearrangement joins TRBV30 to TRBJ2-2, with D uncertain. From germline, CDR1 is GTSNPN and CDR2 SVGIG (reference sequence). This CDR3 is built from 14 residues. V was trimmed by 0 bases and J by 2 bases, leaving 7 bases between them. The CDR3 protein is CAWSVKRNTGELFF. In nucleotides, the CDR3 is TGTGCCTGGAGTGTAAAGCGAAACACCGGGGAGCTGTTTTTT.

The chain uses TRBV10-3 and TRBJ1-1; the D is unclear. Germline CDR1 is ENHRY and CDR2 is SYGVKD. Trimming left V 8 bases short and J 2 bases short, with 12 bases between. CDR3 size: 13 residues. The CDR3 sequence is CAIAAGLNTEAFF. In nucleotides, the CDR3 is TGTGCCATCGCGGCGGGCTTAAACACTGAAGCTTTCTTT.

J is TRBJ2-3 and V is TRBV19, with D possibly TRBD2 on 5 matching bases. Looked up from germline, CDR1 is LNHDA and CDR2 is SQIVND (reference sequence). V gave up 6 bases and J gave up 0 bases, with 16 bases separating them. The CDR3 consists of 16 residues. The CDR3 loop reads CASRWAADASTDTQYF. Here the CDR3 DNA reads TGTGCCAGTAGGTGGGCAGCGGACGCTAGCACAGATACGCAGTATTTT.

This sequence joins TRBV7-8 and TRBJ2-7; 10 bases align to TRBD1. CDR1 and CDR2 from the germline V gene are SGHVS and FQNEAQ. V dropped 5 bases and J dropped 1; count of bases not matched to a gene: 5. This CDR3 region has 15 residues. Written as DNA, the CDR3 is TGTGCCAGCAGCCCCTCGGGACAGGGGTCCTACGAGCAGTACTTC. Its translation: CASSPSGQGSYEQYF.

The V gene is TRBV7-3, the J gene TRBJ2-1; maybe TRBD1 (6 bases). The CDR3 extends over 12 amino acids. V was pared by 6 bases and J by 7 bases, with 10 bases between. Germline CDR1 and CDR2: SGHTA and FQGTGA. CDR3 DNA: TGTGCCAGCAGTCAACAGGGTAATGAGCAGTTCTTC. Its translation is CASSQQGNEQFF. The full variable domain, in which reference TRBV7-3 and TRBJ2-1 provide the parts outside the CDR3, is GAGVSQTPSNKVTEKGKYVELRCDPISGHTALYWYRQSLGQGPEFLIYFQGTGAADDSGLPNDRFFAVRPEGSVSTLKIQRTERGDSAVYLCASSQQGNEQFFGPGTRLTVL.

CDR3 nucleotides: TGTGCCAGCAGCTCCGGACAGGGACCATATGGCTACACCTTC. It yields the protein CASSSGQGPYGYTF. The chain combines TRBV7-8 with TRBJ1-2; 8 bases are a match to TRBD1. Germline V CDR1 and CDR2: SGHVS, FQNEAQ. The CDR3 totals 14 residues. With V trimmed by 4 bases and J by 5 bases, 6 bases remained unmatched.